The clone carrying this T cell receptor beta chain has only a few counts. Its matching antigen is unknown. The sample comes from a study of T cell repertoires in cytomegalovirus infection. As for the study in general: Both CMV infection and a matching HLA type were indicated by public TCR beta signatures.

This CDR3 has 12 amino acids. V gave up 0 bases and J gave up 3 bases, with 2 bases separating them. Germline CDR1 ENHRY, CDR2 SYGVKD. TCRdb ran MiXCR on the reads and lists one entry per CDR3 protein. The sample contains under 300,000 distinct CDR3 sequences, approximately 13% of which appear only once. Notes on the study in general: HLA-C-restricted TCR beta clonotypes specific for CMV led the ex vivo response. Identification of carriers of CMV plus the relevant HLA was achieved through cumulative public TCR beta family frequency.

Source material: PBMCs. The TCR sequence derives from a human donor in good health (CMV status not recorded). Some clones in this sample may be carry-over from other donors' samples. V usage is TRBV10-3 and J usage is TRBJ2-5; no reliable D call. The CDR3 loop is CAISESEETQYF. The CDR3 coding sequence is TGTGCCATCAGTGAGTCAGAAGAGACCCAGTACTTC.